What follows are 17 T cell receptor beta chains derived from one specimen sequenced in a study of identical twins. Using its own MiXCR run on the 5' RACE reads, TCRdb lists one record per CDR3 protein. The sample contains about 690,000 distinct CDR3 sequences, 5.5% to 7.5% of which appear only once. The sample was naive T cells sorted from blood. The receptors were gathered from a man between 18 and 29 years old in good health.

This clonotype turned up a few times. The genes are TRBV4-3 and TRBJ2-1, with D perhaps matching TRBD1 or TRBD2 (5 bases each). Trimming stripped 4 bases from V and 7 bases from J, with 23 bases between. Looked up from germline, CDR1 is LGHNA and CDR2 is YSLEER. This CDR3 has 17 amino acids. CDR3 coding DNA: TGCGCCAGCAGCCCATTTAACGGGGCCCAGAGGCGGAATGAGCAGTTCTTC. As protein: CASSPFNGAQRRNEQFF.

This clonotype showed up many times. This chain joins TRBV7-8 and TRBJ2-2; unclear D gene. Trimming took 5 bases from V and 4 from J, leaving 14 bases between them. The length of the CDR3 is 15 residues. CDR1 and CDR2 (germline): SGHVS, FQNEAQ. This CDR3 is CASSGPGRGTGELFF. CDR3 bases: TGTGCCAGCAGCGGGCCGGGCCGAGGCACCGGGGAGCTGTTTTTT.

This clonotype was seen ten or more times. The chain links TRBV29-1 to TRBJ2-3, with 7 bases that match TRBD2. The CDR3 totals 15 residues. The germline V gene encodes CDR1 SQVTM and CDR2 ANQGSEA. The J segment lost 5 bases and the V segment lost 7 bases, leaving 15 bases of the junction unmatched. In DNA form, the CDR3 reads TGCAGCGGATACCCCGGGGAGGGCGCTTTAGATACGCAGTATTTT. It translates to CSGYPGEGALDTQYF.

The chain employs TRBV5-1 and TRBJ2-2, with 10 bases lining up with TRBD2. Germline V CDR1 and CDR2: SGHRS, YFSETQ. The CDR3 is 16 amino acids. J lost 3 bases, V lost 4 bases, and 6 bases had no gene match. The CDR3 is CASSPTLAGDTGELFF. CDR3 nucleotides: TGCGCCAGCAGCCCTACTCTAGCGGGAGACACCGGGGAGCTGTTTTTT.

This clonotype was picked up many times. V and J are TRBV28 and TRBJ1-1; D uncertain. The CDR3 totals 13 residues. Germline V lookup: CDR1 MDHEN, CDR2 SYDVKM. V was clipped by 11 bases and J by 0 bases, with 13 bases between them. CDR3 amino acids: CAGRGAVNTEAFF. DNA of the CDR3: TGTGCCGGGCGGGGAGCCGTGAACACTGAAGCTTTCTTT.

Ten or more counts support this clonotype. V and J are TRBV15 and TRBJ2-5; D gene uncertain. V shed 1 base and J shed 4 bases, with 10 bases lying between them. This CDR3 spans 14 amino acids. Germline CDR1 is LNHNV and CDR2 is YYDKDF (reference sequence). CDR3 bases: TGTGCCACCAGCAGAGTTGGCCTAGGAGAGACCCAGTACTTC. Amino acids: CATSRVGLGETQYF.

This clonotype was seen ten or more times. The V gene is TRBV12-3 or TRBV12-4, the J gene TRBJ1-3; the D gene is possibly TRBD1 (5 bases). The CDR3 extends over 14 amino acids. Trimming took 2 bases from V and 6 from J, leaving 11 bases between them. The chain's CDR3 is CASSLPGAANTIYF. In DNA form, the CDR3 reads TGTGCCAGCAGTTTACCCGGGGCAGCAAACACCATATATTTT.

This clonotype occurred a few times. V gene TRBV12-3 or TRBV12-4 combines with J gene TRBJ2-1; D remains unclear. Trimming stripped 6 bases from V and 0 bases from J, with 12 bases between. The CDR3 covers 15 residues. CDR3 nucleotide sequence: TGTGCCAGCAGGGTACATAGGGACTCCTACAATGAGCAGTTCTTC. It is translated as CASRVHRDSYNEQFF.

This clonotype turned up a few times. The rearrangement uses TRBV20-1 and TRBJ1-1, with D possibly TRBD1 on 5 matching bases. V was cut by 6 bases and J by 3 bases, with 14 bases left in between. This CDR3 region has 13 residues. Germline V lookup: CDR1 DFQATT, CDR2 SNEGSKA (reference sequence). CDR3 sequence reads: CSARRGIDTEAFF. Written as DNA, the CDR3 is TGCAGTGCCAGGAGGGGAATCGACACTGAAGCTTTCTTT.

At least ten counts were recorded for this clonotype. In DNA form, the CDR3 reads TGTGCCAGCAGTTTACAGCTCAGTGGCGGGAGTACCAATGAGCAGTTCTTC. Amino acids: CASSLQLSGGSTNEQFF. This sequence joins TRBV12-3 or TRBV12-4 and TRBJ2-1; 7 bases are shared with TRBD2. The V gene end was trimmed by 2 bases and the J gene end by 6 bases; junction bases not matched to a gene: 13. The CDR3 runs to 17 residues.

This clonotype came up a few times. V gene TRBV24-1 combines with J gene TRBJ2-1; perhaps TRBD2 as D (5 bases). V lost 4 bases and J lost 5, with 14 bases in between. There are 15 residues in the CDR3. CDR1 is KGHDR and CDR2 is SFDVKD in the germline V gene. CDR3 sequence reads: CATSDPRSGDNEQFF. The CDR3, as DNA: TGTGCCACCAGTGACCCTAGATCCGGGGACAATGAGCAGTTCTTC.

This clonotype was detected many times. The chain uses TRBV12-3 or TRBV12-4 and TRBJ1-2, with TRBD1 matching 11 bases. V trimming: 7 bases; J trimming: 8 bases; junction bases outside the gene matches: 9. This CDR3 contains 14 residues. CDR3 amino acids: CASTTGQGARGYTF. CDR3 in DNA: TGTGCCAGCACCACCGGACAGGGGGCACGCGGCTACACCTTC.

The sample holds a few counts of this clonotype. The chain has TRBV15 and TRBJ2-5; 9 positions match TRBD2. The CDR3 totals 13 residues. Germline CDR1 and CDR2: LNHNV and YYDKDF (reference sequence). J gave up 5 bases and V 9 bases, and 7 bases lay outside the gene matches. The CDR3 here is CATAGGPRETQYF. The CDR3 DNA follows: TGTGCCACGGCGGGAGGGCCCCGGGAGACCCAGTACTTC.

The sample holds a few counts of this clonotype. The V and J genes are TRBV11-2 and TRBJ2-3, with TRBD2 identical over 12 bases. CDR3 length: 16 amino acids. With 8 bases clipped from V and 1 base from J, the junction kept 7 bases outside the gene matches. Germline lookup yields CDR1 SGHAT and CDR2 FQNNGV. The CDR3 DNA is TGTGCCAGCGCGGGACTAGCGGGCAGACGCACAGATACGCAGTATTTT. Translated: CASAGLAGRRTDTQYF.

Comments on this clonotype: A much bigger clone sits one base away, suggesting this may be a read error. V gene TRBV10-3 combines with J gene TRBJ2-1; D perhaps matches TRBD2 (5 bases). CDR3 length: 15 residues. Per germline, CDR1 ENHRY and CDR2 SYGVKD. V gave up 8 bases and J gave up 4 bases, with 18 bases separating them. The CDR3 reads CAIGDPVLAYNEQFF. CDR3 in DNA: TGTGCCATCGGCGACCCGGTTCTAGCTTACAATGAGCAGTTCTTC.

The sample holds many counts of this clonotype. This chain joins TRBV5-1 and TRBJ2-2; 8 nucleotides align to TRBD1. The germline gives CDR1 SGHRS, CDR2 YFSETQ. The V and J ends lost 4 bases and 3 bases, in that order; junction bases with no gene match: 5. CDR3 size: 15 residues. The CDR3 here is CASSHQGADTGELFF. The DNA for the CDR3 is TGCGCCAGCAGCCATCAGGGGGCGGACACCGGGGAGCTGTTTTTT.

This sequence joins TRBV11-2 and TRBJ2-2; TRBD2 agrees at 7 bases. Losses at the gene ends were 1 base for V and 1 base for J; bases not matched to a gene: 9. Germline V gene sequence: CDR1 SGHAT, CDR2 FQNNGV. This CDR3 has 18 amino acids. CDR3 region: CASSLGAWASGNTGELFF. CDR3 in DNA: TGTGCCAGCAGCTTAGGTGCTTGGGCTAGCGGGAACACCGGGGAGCTGTTTTTT.